This T cell receptor (beta chain) was found in a study of shared clonotypes between healthy human individuals. V gave up 0 bases and J gave up 6 bases; unmatched junction bases: 4. This CDR3 contains 15 residues. Germline CDR1 reads MNHEY; CDR2 reads SVGAGI. Measured with immunoSEQ multiplex PCR; TCRdb has only the in-frame clones, and not every one. This sample has over a million clones, with roughly 95% found just once. Sequenced material: naive CD4+ T cells sorted from blood. The subset: CD45RA+ positively selected. The sequence was obtained from a man aged 30 to 39 in good health. V usage is TRBV6-5 and J usage is TRBJ1-5; 8 bases are a match to TRBD1. The CDR3 spells CASSYSGQGSQPQHF. The DNA of the CDR3 is TGTGCCAGCAGTTACTCTGGACAGGGATCTCAGCCCCAGCATTTT.